The 25 T cell receptor beta chains in this list originate from one sample, sequenced in a study of T cell repertoires in cytomegalovirus infection. The antigens these receptors bind are not known. MiXCR, run by TCRdb on the reads, gives a single entry per CDR3 protein. Here the sample spans about 470,000 distinct CDR3 sequences, about 39% being singletons. This specimen was cultured PBMCs, taken from culture after CMV antigen stimulation. These receptors were obtained from a human donor in good health (CMV status not recorded). Some clones in this sample may be carry-over from other donors' samples.

The chain carries TRBV4-3 and TRBJ2-2, with 7 bases identical to TRBD2. This CDR3 comprises 16 residues. Germline V gene sequence: CDR1 LGHNA, CDR2 YSLEER. The V segment lost 1 base and the J segment 7 bases; nucleotides outside the gene matches: 9. The CDR3 DNA is TGCGCCAGCAGCCAAGTGGGCACTAGCGTGTTCGGGGAGCTGTTTTTT. Translated: CASSQVGTSVFGELFF.

This clonotype was counted a few times. The chain combines TRBV7-2 with TRBJ2-7; 7 bases align to TRBD2. From germline, CDR1 is SGHTA and CDR2 FQGNSA. This CDR3 region has 16 residues. V dropped 0 bases and J dropped 3; count of bases not matched to a gene: 8. Here the CDR3 DNA reads TGTGCCAGCAGCTTAGCGCGGCTAGCGGAGGGCTACGAGCAGTACTTC. This encodes CASSLARLAEGYEQYF.

The CDR3 spells CASNGRIDTDTQYF. The CDR3 DNA follows: TGTGCCAGTAATGGTAGAATTGACACAGATACGCAGTATTTT. This chain joins TRBV19 and TRBJ2-3; D is undetermined. This CDR3 has 14 amino acids. CDR1 and CDR2 from the germline V gene are LNHDA and SQIVND (reference sequence). V lost 7 bases to trimming and J lost 2 bases, with 13 bases between them.

This CDR3 is CASSPEWSTNTGELFF. The CDR3 DNA is TGTGCCAGCAGCCCAGAGTGGAGCACGAACACCGGGGAGCTGTTTTTT. V gene TRBV7-2 combines with J gene TRBJ2-2, with no clear D. CDR3 length equals 16 residues. The V gene's germline CDR1 is SGHTA and CDR2 FQGNSA. Trimming pared 5 bases from V and 0 bases from J, leaving 13 bases between.

This clonotype appeared a few times. This chain uses TRBV6-5 with TRBJ2-5, with 10 bases fitting TRBD2. The CDR3 consists of 18 residues. Per the germline V gene, CDR1 is MNHEY and CDR2 is SVGAGI. V lost 2 bases and J lost 4; bases outside the gene matches: 13. The CDR3 loop reads CASSYQRTAGGRRETQYF. Here the CDR3 DNA reads TGTGCCAGCAGTTACCAACGAACAGCGGGAGGGCGGCGAGAGACCCAGTACTTC.

The V call is TRBV6-2 or TRBV6-3, the J call TRBJ2-7, with 8 positions matching TRBD1. The CDR3 totals 15 residues. The V segment lost 6 bases and the J segment 3 bases; nucleotides outside the gene matches: 10. The germline V gene encodes CDR1 MNHEY and CDR2 SVGEGT. This CDR3 is CASSYRGDRGYEQYF. In nucleotides, the CDR3 is TGTGCCAGCAGCTACAGGGGGGACAGAGGCTACGAGCAGTACTTC.

The chain joins TRBV7-9 to TRBJ2-7; no definite D call. V was cut by 5 bases and J by 4 bases, with 9 bases left in between. The V gene's germline CDR1 is SEHNR and CDR2 FQNEAQ (reference sequence). The CDR3 loop spans 12 amino acids. CDR3 in amino acids: CASSQSGYEQYF. CDR3 nucleotides: TGTGCCAGCAGCCAAAGTGGGTACGAGCAGTACTTC.

This clonotype turned up a few times. V usage is TRBV4-1 and J usage is TRBJ1-4; weak D call: TRBD1 (5 bases). V dropped 0 bases and J dropped 3 bases, with 11 bases sitting between them. This CDR3 has 16 residues. CDR1 and CDR2 (germline): MGHRA, YSYEKL. The CDR3, as DNA: TGCGCCAGCAGCCAAGATGGGTGGGGCTCTAATGAAAAACTGTTTTTT. Protein: CASSQDGWGSNEKLFF.

The rearrangement links TRBV4-1 to TRBJ2-1, with D tentatively TRBD2 (6 bases). The CDR3 has 14 amino acids. Germline assignment: CDR1 MGHRA and CDR2 YSYEKL. The V end was cut by 2 bases, the J end by 6 bases, with 11 bases between. The CDR3 region has the DNA TGCGCCAGCAGCCAATTAGGACTAATCAATGAGCAGTTCTTC. This gives the protein CASSQLGLINEQFF.

The chain links TRBV7-2 to TRBJ2-3, with 10 bases that match TRBD2. CDR1 and CDR2 (germline): SGHTA, FQGNSA. The length of the CDR3 is 14 residues. V dropped 6 bases and J dropped 6; count of bases not matched to a gene: 6. The chain's CDR3 is CASRRAGGSDTQYF. DNA of the CDR3: TGTGCCAGCAGAAGAGCGGGAGGGTCTGATACGCAGTATTTT.

This clonotype was seen only a few times. This chain uses TRBV12-3 or TRBV12-4 with TRBJ2-1, with 9 bases identical to TRBD2. This CDR3 comprises 16 residues. With V trimmed by 5 bases and J by 7 bases, 12 bases remained unmatched. DNA of the CDR3: TGTGCCAGCAGTCCCCTGGGGTTAGCGGGAGTTAATGAGCAGTTCTTC. It codes for CASSPLGLAGVNEQFF.

This clonotype turned up a few times. The chain combines TRBV6-5 with TRBJ2-5, with 13 bases fitting TRBD2. Germline V CDR1 and CDR2: MNHEY, SVGAGI. The CDR3 is 17 amino acids. V gave up 4 bases and J gave up 2 bases; unmatched junction bases: 7. The CDR3 region is CASSSPGLAGHQETQYF. Here the CDR3 DNA reads TGTGCCAGCAGTTCACCGGGACTAGCGGGGCATCAAGAGACCCAGTACTTC.

This clonotype was seen a handful of times. The chain uses TRBV11-2 and TRBJ2-7; 9 nucleotides agree with TRBD1. CDR1 and CDR2 (germline): SGHAT, FQNNGV. The CDR3 extends over 15 amino acids. The junction had 6 bases not matched to a gene; V was cut back by 1 base and J by 5 bases. The CDR3: CASSLGTGVGNEQYF. The CDR3 coding sequence is TGTGCCAGCAGCTTAGGGACAGGGGTCGGTAACGAGCAGTACTTC.

This clonotype has a handful of counts. V usage is TRBV7-9 and J usage is TRBJ2-5; D gene unclear. The CDR3 runs to 13 residues. Germline lookup yields CDR1 SEHNR and CDR2 FQNEAQ (reference sequence). Trimming took off 2 bases at V and 8 bases at J, with 12 bases between the two ends. Written as DNA, the CDR3 is TGTGCCAGCAGCTTAATGCCCTCATCTACCCAGTACTTC. Its translation: CASSLMPSSTQYF.

The chain has TRBV11-2 and TRBJ2-3, with TRBD2 as a possible D gene (5 bases). The CDR3 consists of 16 residues. CDR1 and CDR2 from the germline V gene are SGHAT and FQNNGV. V was pared by 4 bases and J by 3 bases, with 17 bases between. CDR3 in amino acids: CASSSSREEATDTQYF. CDR3 bases: TGTGCCAGCAGCTCGAGTAGAGAGGAGGCAACAGATACGCAGTATTTT.

V is TRBV7-6 and J is TRBJ1-5; a possible D gene is TRBD1 (6 bases). Trimming removed 4 bases from V and 2 bases from J, with 18 bases in between. This CDR3 comprises 17 residues. The V gene's germline CDR1 is SGHVS and CDR2 FNYEAQ. This CDR3 reads CASSSAGVLGGNQPQHF. For the CDR3, the DNA is TGTGCCAGCAGCTCGGCAGGGGTGTTAGGGGGCAATCAGCCCCAGCATTTT.

This chain joins TRBV6-1 and TRBJ1-1; D unresolved. This CDR3 is built from 15 residues. Germline V gene data show CDR1 as MNHNS and CDR2 as SASEGT. V lost 4 bases to trimming and J lost 0 bases, with 12 bases between them. CDR3 nucleotides: TGTGCCAGCAGTGCAGGCCGGTCCATGAACACTGAAGCTTTCTTT. Translating gives CASSAGRSMNTEAFF.

The chain joins TRBV7-9 to TRBJ1-1; a weak D match, TRBD1 (6 bases). Trimming shortened V by 5 bases and J by 7 bases, and 14 bases separated the two germline ends. The germline V gene encodes CDR1 SEHNR and CDR2 FQNEAQ (reference sequence). The CDR3 spans 13 residues. In DNA, the CDR3 is TGTGCCAGCAGCCTCACCACAGGGTTTGAAGCTTTCTTT. Translation gives CASSLTTGFEAFF.

CDR3 residues: CSARGSGGPDTQYF. CDR3 DNA: TGCAGTGCTAGAGGTAGCGGGGGTCCTGATACGCAGTATTTT. This sequence joins TRBV20-1 and TRBJ2-3; 9 bases fit TRBD2. There are 14 residues in the CDR3. V was pared by 1 base and J by 6 bases, with 5 bases of the junction left unmatched. The germline CDR1 and CDR2 sequences are DFQATT and SNEGSKA (reference sequence).

This clonotype was counted only a few times. This rearrangement joins TRBV12-3 or TRBV12-4 to TRBJ2-5; 7 positions agree with TRBD1. The CDR3 extends over 19 amino acids. V shed 2 bases, J shed 5 bases, and the junction held 20 bases outside the gene matches. CDR3 loop: CASSLQLWTGRSMIETQYF. The CDR3 DNA sequence: TGTGCCAGCAGTTTACAACTATGGACAGGACGCTCGATGATTGAGACCCAGTACTTC.

The V and J genes are TRBV12-3 or TRBV12-4 and TRBJ1-3, with a possible D match to TRBD1 (5 bases). V was cut by 6 bases and J by 7 bases, with 16 bases left in between. This CDR3 region has 14 residues. The CDR3 loop reads CASSRAAMGNTIYF. The CDR3, as DNA: TGTGCCAGCAGCAGGGCCGCGATGGGCAACACCATATATTTT.

The rearrangement links TRBV5-4 to TRBJ2-1; D gene unclear. Germline V CDR1 and CDR2: SGHNT, YYREEE (reference sequence). The CDR3 has 13 residues. Between the trimmed V and J ends, which lost 0 bases and 10 bases, there was a span of 11 bases. CDR3 nucleotide sequence: TGTGCCAGCAGCTTGGTGGCGGTGGCGGAGCAGTTCTTC. Encoded protein: CASSLVAVAEQFF.

This chain joins TRBV27 and TRBJ2-5, with D possibly being TRBD1 (6 bases). The length of the CDR3 is 20 residues. Trimming removed 8 bases from V and 1 base from J, with 32 bases in between. Germline assignment: CDR1 MNHEY and CDR2 SMNVEV (reference sequence). The DNA for the CDR3 is TGTGCCAGCCACCCTCACCCGGATGCTAGAGGGGGAAGCGGCCAAGAGACCCAGTACTTC. The encoded protein is CASHPHPDARGGSGQETQYF.

V gene TRBV6-1 combines with J gene TRBJ1-5; D remains ambiguous. Germline V lookup: CDR1 MNHNS, CDR2 SASEGT. The V end was cut by 7 bases, the J end by 1 base, with 11 bases between. CDR3 length equals 14 residues. The CDR3 sequence is CASTSRSSNQPQHF. For the CDR3, the DNA is TGTGCCAGCACCTCAAGGTCGAGCAATCAGCCCCAGCATTTT.

This clonotype was seen a handful of times. The chain has TRBV5-1 and TRBJ2-1; TRBD2 aligns across 12 bases. The CDR3 runs to 20 residues. The germline V gene encodes CDR1 SGHRS and CDR2 YFSETQ. V shed 4 bases, J shed 6 bases, and the junction held 20 bases outside the gene matches. CDR3 in amino acids: CASSRQLREGLAGGLNEQFF. For the CDR3, the DNA is TGCGCCAGCAGCCGACAGCTCCGAGAAGGGCTAGCGGGAGGGCTCAATGAGCAGTTCTTC.